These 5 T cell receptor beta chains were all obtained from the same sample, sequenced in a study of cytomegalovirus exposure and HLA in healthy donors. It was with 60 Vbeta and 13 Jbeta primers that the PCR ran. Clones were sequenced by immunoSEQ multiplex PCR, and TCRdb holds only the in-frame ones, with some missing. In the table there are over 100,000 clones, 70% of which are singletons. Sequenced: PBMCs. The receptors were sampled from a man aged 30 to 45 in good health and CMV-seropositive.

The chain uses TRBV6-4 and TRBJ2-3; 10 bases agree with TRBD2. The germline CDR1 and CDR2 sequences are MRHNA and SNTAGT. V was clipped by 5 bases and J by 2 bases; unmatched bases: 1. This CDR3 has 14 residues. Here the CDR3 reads CASSSGGATDTQYF. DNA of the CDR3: TGTGCCAGCAGTAGCGGGGGGGCCACAGATACGCAGTATTTT.

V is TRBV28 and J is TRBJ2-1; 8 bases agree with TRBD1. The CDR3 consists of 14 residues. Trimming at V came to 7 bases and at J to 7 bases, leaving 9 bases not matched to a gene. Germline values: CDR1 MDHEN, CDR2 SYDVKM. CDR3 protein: CASTKTGVKNEQFF. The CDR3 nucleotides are TGTGCCAGCACCAAGACAGGGGTCAAGAATGAGCAGTTCTTC. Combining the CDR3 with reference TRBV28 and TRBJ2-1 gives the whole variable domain DVKVTQSSRYLVKRTGEKVFLECVQDMDHENMFWYRQDPGLGLRLIYFSYDVKMKEKGDIPEGYSVSREKKERFSLILESASTNQTSMYLCASTKTGVKNEQFFGPGTRLTVL.

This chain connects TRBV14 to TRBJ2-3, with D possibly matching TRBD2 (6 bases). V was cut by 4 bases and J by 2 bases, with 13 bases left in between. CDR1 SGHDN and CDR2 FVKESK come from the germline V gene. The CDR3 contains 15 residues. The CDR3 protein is CASSRGRPNTDTQYF. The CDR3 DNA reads TGTGCCAGCAGCCGGGGGAGGCCAAACACAGATACGCAGTATTTT.

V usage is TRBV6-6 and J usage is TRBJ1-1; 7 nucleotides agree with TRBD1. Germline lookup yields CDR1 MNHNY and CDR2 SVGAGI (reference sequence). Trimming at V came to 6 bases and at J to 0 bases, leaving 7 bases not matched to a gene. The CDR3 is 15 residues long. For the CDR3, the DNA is TGTGCCAGCAGCGCCGCAGGGGGATTGAACACTGAAGCTTTCTTT. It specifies CASSAAGGLNTEAFF.

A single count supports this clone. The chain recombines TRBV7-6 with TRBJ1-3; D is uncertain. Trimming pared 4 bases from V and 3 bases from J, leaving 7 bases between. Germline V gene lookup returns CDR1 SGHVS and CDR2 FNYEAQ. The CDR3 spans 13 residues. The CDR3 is CASSSLNGNTIYF. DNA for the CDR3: TGTGCCAGCAGCTCCCTTAATGGAAACACCATATATTTT. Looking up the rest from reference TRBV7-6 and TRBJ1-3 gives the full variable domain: GAGVSQSPRYKVTKRGQDVALRCDPISGHVSLYWYRQALGQGPEFLTYFNYEAQQDKSGLPNDRFSAERPEGSISTLTIQRTEQRDSAMYRCASSSLNGNTIYFGEGSWLTVV.